These 24 T cell receptor beta chains came from one sample sequenced in a study of cytomegalovirus exposure and HLA in healthy donors. PCR primers comprised 60 Vbeta and 13 Jbeta primers. TCRdb keeps only in-frame clones here, not all; method: immunoSEQ multiplex PCR. The sample yields 150,000 to 200,000 clones, approximately 86% seen once. The material sequenced was PBMCs. These receptors came from a boy aged 2 to 10 in good health and CMV-seronegative.

Concerning this clone: The sample has other DNA sequences that encode this CDR3 too. V and J are TRBV29-1 and TRBJ1-4, with 10 nucleotides matching TRBD1. Germline V CDR1 and CDR2: SQVTM, ANQGSEA. J was trimmed by 5 bases and V by 6 bases; bases with no gene match: 0. The CDR3 contains 12 residues. The DNA for the CDR3 is TGCAGCGTGGGACAGGGGAATGAAAAACTGTTTTTT. The encoded protein is CSVGQGNEKLFF.

This chain connects TRBV10-1 to TRBJ2-2, with TRBD2 matching 7 bases. Germline CDR1 WNHNN, CDR2 SYGVQD (reference sequence). The CDR3 is made up of 16 amino acids. Germline trimming cut 5 bases from V and 4 bases from J; bases unmatched to any gene: 10. Here the CDR3 reads CASSRSGGLGTGELFF. The CDR3 bases are TGCGCCAGCAGTCGATCGGGAGGCCTCGGCACCGGGGAGCTGTTTTTT.

The V call is TRBV5-1, the J call TRBJ2-7; TRBD1 agrees at 12 bases. Germline loops: CDR1 SGHRS, CDR2 YFSETQ. V trimming: 2 bases; J trimming: 3 bases; junction bases outside the gene matches: 6. The length of the CDR3 is 16 residues. DNA of the CDR3: TGCGCCAGCAGCTTTGGGGACAGGGGGCGAGTCTACGAGCAGTACTTC. It codes for CASSFGDRGRVYEQYF.

J is TRBJ1-2 and V is TRBV6-1, with 7 bases that match TRBD1. J lost 2 bases, V lost 6 bases, and 9 bases had no gene match. Looked up from germline, CDR1 is MNHNS and CDR2 is SASEGT. The CDR3 has 15 residues. The CDR3 DNA sequence: TGTGCCAGCAGCGTAAACTGGGACAGCAACTATGGCTACACCTTC. Its translation is CASSVNWDSNYGYTF.

The V gene is TRBV19, the J gene TRBJ2-7, with TRBD1 matching 11 bases. The germline gives CDR1 LNHDA, CDR2 SQIVND (reference sequence). This CDR3 contains 14 residues. The ends lost 7 bases at V and 2 bases at J; junction bases unmatched: 4. The CDR3 DNA reads TGTGCCAGTACCACGGGACAGGGGGCCTACGAGCAGTACTTC. Its protein product is CASTTGQGAYEQYF.

The chain uses TRBV4-1 and TRBJ1-1; D perhaps matches TRBD1 (6 bases). Trimming removed 5 bases at V and 4 bases at J, with 11 bases between. Germline V CDR1 and CDR2: MGHRA, YSYEKL. This CDR3 region has 13 residues. CDR3 region: CASSGGGATEAFF. CDR3 DNA sequence: TGCGCCAGCAGCGGAGGGGGGGCCACTGAAGCTTTCTTT.

The chain links TRBV7-7 to TRBJ2-3, with 14 nucleotides matching TRBD2. Germline V gene lookup returns CDR1 SSHAT and CDR2 FNYEAQ (reference sequence). V was pared by 3 bases and J by 3 bases, with 2 bases of the junction left unmatched. The CDR3 loop spans 16 amino acids. The CDR3 sequence is CASSLGTSGSTDTQYF. CDR3 nucleotides: TGTGCCAGCAGCTTGGGGACTAGCGGGAGTACAGATACGCAGTATTTT.

The chain carries TRBV19 and TRBJ1-2, with D unclear. The ends were cut back, 5 bases at V and 3 bases at J, with 13 bases in the middle. This CDR3 is built from 14 residues. Germline V CDR1 and CDR2: LNHDA, SQIVND (reference sequence). The CDR3 sequence: CASSARLFHYGYTF. The CDR3 coding sequence is TGTGCCAGTAGTGCTCGACTGTTCCACTATGGCTACACCTTC.

This sequence joins TRBV10-3 and TRBJ2-3, with 9 positions matching TRBD1. After removal of 11 bases from V and 4 bases from J, the junction contained 13 bases not matched to a gene. Looked up from germline, CDR1 is ENHRY and CDR2 is SYGVKD. The length of the CDR3 is 15 residues. The CDR3 sequence: CALRPGQGFADTQYF. The CDR3 DNA sequence: TGTGCCCTTCGCCCGGGACAGGGCTTCGCAGATACGCAGTATTTT.

J is TRBJ1-5 and V is TRBV28; TRBD1 might be the D (6 bases). The V and J ends lost 6 bases and 4 bases respectively, with 13 bases between them. CDR1 is MDHEN and CDR2 is SYDVKM in the germline V gene. CDR3 length equals 14 residues. As DNA, the CDR3 is TGTGCCAGCAGCCTGCCAGGGGCAAATCAGCCCCAGCATTTT. Translating it yields CASSLPGANQPQHF. The variable domain in full, with the rest retrieved from reference TRBV28 and TRBJ1-5, is DVKVTQSSRYLVKRTGEKVFLECVQDMDHENMFWYRQDPGLGLRLIYFSYDVKMKEKGDIPEGYSVSREKKERFSLILESASTNQTSMYLCASSLPGANQPQHFGDGTRLSIL.

The V and J genes are TRBV29-1 and TRBJ1-2; 8 nucleotides agree with TRBD1. Germline loops: CDR1 SQVTM, CDR2 ANQGSEA. The CDR3 contains 12 residues. J lost 7 bases, V lost 6 bases, and 7 bases had no gene match. The CDR3 DNA sequence: TGCAGCGTAGGAATGACAGGGGCTGGCTACACCTTC. This gives the protein CSVGMTGAGYTF.

This chain links TRBV7-2 with TRBJ1-1; D ambiguous. The V end lost 7 bases, the J end lost 3 bases, and 24 bases lay between the germline ends. Germline assignment: CDR1 SGHTA and CDR2 FQGNSA. This CDR3 is built from 17 residues. This CDR3 is CASTQKGSGRSYTEAFF. The CDR3 nucleotides are TGTGCCAGCACCCAGAAAGGATCCGGCAGGTCCTACACTGAAGCTTTCTTT.

In DNA, the CDR3 is TGTGCCAGCTGGGACAGACACTATGGCTACACCTTC. It translates to CASWDRHYGYTF. The V call is TRBV28, the J call TRBJ1-2; 7 bases match TRBD1. This CDR3 spans 12 amino acids. With 8 bases clipped from V and 3 bases from J, the junction kept 3 bases outside the gene matches. Per germline, CDR1 MDHEN and CDR2 SYDVKM.

This chain links TRBV7-2 with TRBJ2-7; D is perhaps TRBD2 (7 bases). This CDR3 has 17 amino acids. V shed 1 base and J shed 3 bases, with 19 bases lying between them. Looked up from germline, CDR1 is SGHTA and CDR2 is FQGNSA. The CDR3 DNA reads as TGTGCCAGCAGCTTAGGTTTACAGGGAGGGTCAGTCTACGAGCAGTACTTC. This codes for CASSLGLQGGSVYEQYF.

The gene calls are TRBV7-9 and TRBJ2-5, with D possibly TRBD2 on 6 matching bases. There are 16 residues in the CDR3. Trimming took off 7 bases at V and 2 bases at J, with 20 bases between the two ends. CDR1 and CDR2 (germline): SEHNR, FQNEAQ (reference sequence). This CDR3 reads CASTHARGLLQETQYF. CDR3 DNA sequence: TGTGCCAGCACCCACGCTCGGGGACTCCTGCAAGAGACCCAGTACTTC.

Note on this clone: This same CDR3 is encoded by further DNA sequences in the sample. This chain links TRBV5-1 with TRBJ2-7; 9 bases match TRBD2. CDR3 length: 14 amino acids. CDR1 and CDR2 (germline): SGHRS, YFSETQ. Unmatched junction bases numbered 6, after V lost 6 bases and J lost 2 bases. The CDR3 region has the DNA TGCGCCAGCACTGTAGTAGCGGGGGCCTACGAGCAGTACTTC. It specifies CASTVVAGAYEQYF.

This rearrangement joins TRBV28 to TRBJ1-5; no firm D call. The CDR3 spans 14 residues. Germline V gene sequence: CDR1 MDHEN, CDR2 SYDVKM. Trimming pared 5 bases from V and 6 bases from J, leaving 14 bases between. CDR3 sequence: CASSLTPFSQPQHF. The CDR3 DNA is TGTGCCAGCAGTCTCACCCCTTTTAGTCAGCCCCAGCATTTT. The full variable domain, completed using reference TRBV28 and TRBJ1-5, is DVKVTQSSRYLVKRTGEKVFLECVQDMDHENMFWYRQDPGLGLRLIYFSYDVKMKEKGDIPEGYSVSREKKERFSLILESASTNQTSMYLCASSLTPFSQPQHFGDGTRLSIL.

The gene calls are TRBV5-1 and TRBJ2-5, with a weak D call TRBD2 (5 bases). The CDR3 length is 13 residues. Germline CDR1 SGHRS, CDR2 YFSETQ. V lost 4 bases to trimming and J lost 5 bases, with 12 bases between them. In DNA, the CDR3 is TGCGCCAGCAGCCTAGCTTCCTGGGAGACCCAGTACTTC. This translates into CASSLASWETQYF.

The J gene is TRBJ2-1, the V gene TRBV29-1; 11 bases are shared with TRBD2. Germline V gene sequence: CDR1 SQVTM, CDR2 ANQGSEA. With 7 bases clipped from V and 6 bases from J, the junction kept 5 bases outside the gene matches. The CDR3 runs 13 residues. CDR3 loop: CSGLAGGLNEQFF. DNA of the CDR3: TGCAGCGGTCTAGCGGGAGGACTCAATGAGCAGTTCTTC.

This clone was recorded once. The chain combines TRBV4-1 with TRBJ2-7, with a weak D call TRBD1 (5 bases). The V end was cut by 1 base, the J end by 3 bases, with 10 bases between. This CDR3 spans 14 amino acids. Germline CDR1 is MGHRA and CDR2 is YSYEKL. The CDR3 DNA sequence: TGCGCCAGCAGCCAAGTAAGGGGAATCTACGAGCAGTACTTC. Its protein is CASSQVRGIYEQYF.

This clone has a single count. The V gene is TRBV6-5, the J gene TRBJ1-4; D remains unclear. V was trimmed by 5 bases and J by 6 bases, leaving 16 bases between them. The CDR3 covers 15 residues. Germline V CDR1 and CDR2: MNHEY, SVGAGI. CDR3 protein: CASSVQEGVYEKLFF. CDR3 DNA: TGTGCCAGCAGTGTGCAGGAGGGAGTCTATGAAAAACTGTTTTTT.

This chain connects TRBV6-5 to TRBJ2-1, with D hard to call. Germline CDR1 reads MNHEY; CDR2 reads SVGAGI. This CDR3 comprises 15 residues. The ends were cut back, 2 bases at V and 1 base at J, with 9 bases in the middle. The CDR3 DNA is TGTGCCAGCAGTTACCTCAGCGTATCCTACAATGAGCAGTTCTTC. It is translated as CASSYLSVSYNEQFF.

The chain is built from TRBV6-5 and TRBJ1-2; TRBD1 aligns across 7 bases. The CDR3 runs 14 residues. J gave up 4 bases and V 11 bases, and 13 bases lay outside the gene matches. From germline, CDR1 is MNHEY and CDR2 SVGAGI. This CDR3 reads CALTLKTGPYGYTF. CDR3 in DNA: TGTGCCCTAACCCTAAAGACAGGGCCCTATGGCTACACCTTC.

The chain has TRBV30 and TRBJ2-5; TRBD2 might be the D (5 bases). V lost 4 bases and J lost 6, with 18 bases in between. This CDR3 region has 14 residues. Germline assignment: CDR1 GTSNPN and CDR2 SVGIG (reference sequence). CDR3 coding DNA: TGTGCCTGGACCCACCGGGCAGCGGAAAAGACCCAGTACTTC. Translation: CAWTHRAAEKTQYF.